This T cell receptor beta chain came from a study of shared clonotypes between healthy human individuals. Study-level points and caveats: Clonotype sharing across several donors was observed for 4.5% to 6.5% of naive CD4 clonotypes. Memory subsets generally showed smaller estimated richness than naive subsets did. Sorted-subset sequencing was shown by rarefaction to be incomplete despite large depth. Sample collection involved blood only; tissue repertoires are likely different.

TCRdb's table, derived via immunoSEQ multiplex PCR, lists solely in-frame clones and lacks some. This sample has hundreds of thousands of clones; over 65% occur once, and the top ten carry about 1.7%. This clone was detected ten times or more. The antigen remains undetermined. CDR3 length: 13 amino acids. Germline V gene data show CDR1 as MNHEY and CDR2 as SMNVEV (reference sequence). Trimming took off 0 bases at V and 5 bases at J, with 8 bases between the two ends. The chain recombines TRBV27 with TRBJ2-7; D is ambiguous. The sample comprised memory CD4+ T cells sorted from blood. Subset reported: CD45RA-negative fraction. The receptor comes from a woman in her twenties or thirties in good health. The CDR3 sequence: CASSLSILHEQYF. CDR3 bases: TGTGCCAGCAGTTTATCGATTTTACACGAGCAGTACTTC.